These T cell receptor beta chains were read from a single sample in a study of beta chain features in type 1 diabetes. Sequencing used immunoSEQ multiplex PCR; TCRdb keeps in-frame clones, though not all of them. The table shows fewer than 900,000 clones, with roughly 15% occurring only once. The sample taken for sequencing was naive CD4+ T cells from blood. These receptors were obtained from a woman aged 18-29 years in good health. CDR3s include the opening cysteine and the closing phenylalanine or tryptophan. D genes are given only for firm matches. Expanded clones get a size class; other rows say once, few or many, or leave the size out.

V	D	size	J	CDR3	DNA
TRBV19	TRBD1	few	TRBJ2-7	CASSRAGQGPYEQYF	TGTGCCAGTAGTCGGGCGGGACAGGGCCCCTACGAGCAGTACTTC
TRBV18	TRBD1	-	TRBJ1-3	CASSPRRDSYGNTIYF	TGTGCCAGCTCACCCAGACGGGACAGTTACGGAAACACCATATATTTT
TRBV28	-	-	TRBJ1-5	CASSLVGQPQHF	TGTGCCAGCAGTTTGGTGGGACAGCCCCAGCATTTT
TRBV5-4	-	few	TRBJ2-3	CASSILGSARTTDTQYF	TGTGCCAGCAGTATACTCGGGTCAGCGCGAACCACAGATACGCAGTATTTT
TRBV20-1	-	-	TRBJ2-5	CSANPIETQYF	TGCAGTGCCAACCCCATTGAGACCCAGTACTTC
TRBV4-2	TRBD1	few	TRBJ2-1	CASSQPSGQGDNEQFF	TGTGCCAGCAGCCAACCATCCGGACAGGGGGATAATGAGCAGTTCTTC
TRBV4-2	TRBD1	-	TRBJ1-2	CASSSHLRDRTNYGYTF	TGTGCCAGCAGCTCCCACCTCCGGGACAGAACTAACTATGGCTACACCTTC
TRBV28	-	-	TRBJ2-5	CASSLSTPKTQYF	TGTGCCAGCAGTTTATCGACCCCGAAGACCCAGTACTTC
TRBV18	TRBD2	-	TRBJ2-5	CASSPLPLAGGKETQYF	TGTGCCAGCTCACCTCTTCCTTTAGCGGGAGGCAAAGAGACCCAGTACTTC
TRBV10-3	TRBD2	-	TRBJ2-7	CAISEASGRMGSYEQYF	TGTGCCATCAGTGAGGCTAGCGGGAGGATGGGTTCCTACGAGCAGTACTTC
TRBV9	TRBD2	-	TRBJ2-5	CASSGAGGSETQYF	TGTGCCAGCAGCGGAGCGGGAGGTTCCGAGACCCAGTACTTC
TRBV4-1	-	few	TRBJ2-3	CASSQDVSRDTQYF	TGCGCCAGCAGCCAAGATGTTTCGAGGGATACGCAGTATTTT
TRBV28	-	-	TRBJ2-5	CASATSTQETQYF	TGTGCCAGCGCTACTAGTACCCAAGAGACCCAGTACTTC
TRBV15	TRBD2	-	TRBJ2-7	CATSRPRAGGRAEEQYF	TGTGCCACCAGCAGACCCCGAGCCGGCGGGAGGGCGGAAGAGCAGTACTTC
TRBV6-5	TRBD2	once	TRBJ2-7	CASSYSRLASSYEQYF	TGTGCCAGCAGTTACTCGCGACTAGCGTCCTCCTACGAGCAGTACTTC
TRBV27	-	-	TRBJ2-3	CASSLSYRSDTQYF	TGTGCCAGCAGTTTATCTTATAGATCAGATACGCAGTATTTT
TRBV7-9	TRBD2	few	TRBJ2-3	CASSSYSGSWGTDTQYF	TGTGCCAGCAGTTCATATAGCGGGAGTTGGGGCACAGATACGCAGTATTTT
TRBV27	-	-	TRBJ2-2	CASSSGGPGELFF	TGTGCCAGCAGTTCAGGAGGCCCCGGGGAGCTGTTTTTT
TRBV28	TRBD1	few	TRBJ2-7	CASDYGTGTYEQYF	TGTGCCAGCGATTACGGGACAGGGACCTACGAGCAGTACTTC
TRBV28	-	-	TRBJ2-1	CASSLHYEQFF	TGTGCCAGCAGTTTACATTATGAGCAGTTCTTC
TRBV7-9	TRBD2	few	TRBJ2-5	CASSLGIAGGETQYF	TGTGCCAGCAGCTTAGGCATAGCGGGAGGCGAGACCCAGTACTTC
TRBV9	-	few	TRBJ2-3	CASSERGTDTQYF	TGTGCCAGCAGCGAAAGGGGCACAGATACGCAGTATTTT